A single sample is the source of the 31 T cell receptor beta chains below, sequenced in a study of control samples from healthy donors and cancer patients. Profiled with immunoSEQ multiplex PCR; TCRdb holds only in-frame clones, not every one. Seen here are 150,000 to 200,000 clones, 91% observed once, and the top ten hold about 1.6%. Sequencing was carried out using blood. These receptors were collected from a woman in her twenties or thirties in good health.

This clone was observed a handful of times. The CDR3 DNA sequence: TGCGCCAGCAGTGAGTCGGCAAACTATGGCTACACCTTC. It encodes CASSESANYGYTF. The V and J genes are TRBV10-1 and TRBJ1-2; no firm D call. Between the trimmed V and J ends, which lost 0 bases and 2 bases, there was a span of 4 bases. This CDR3 comprises 13 residues. In germline, CDR1 is WNHNN, CDR2 SYGVQD (reference sequence).

This clone was counted a single time. The sample has other DNA sequences that encode this CDR3 too. The CDR3: CASSTRTGNYGYTF. CDR3 bases: TGTGCCAGCAGCACCCGGACGGGAAACTATGGCTACACCTTC. The chain joins TRBV3-1 (or the pseudogene TRBV3-2) to TRBJ1-2; D is undetermined. Germline CDR1 and CDR2: LGHDT and YNNKEL (reference sequence). V lost 5 bases to trimming and J lost 2 bases, with 12 bases between them. The CDR3 is 14 amino acids.

The chain has TRBV5-6 and TRBJ2-3, with D possibly being TRBD2 (5 bases). There are 13 residues in the CDR3. V was shortened by 2 bases and J by 1 base, with 5 bases between the two germline ends. CDR1 and CDR2 from the germline V gene are SGHDT and YYEEEE. The CDR3 bases are TGTGCCAGCAGCTTCGGGGGCACAGATACGCAGTATTTT. This gives the protein CASSFGGTDTQYF.

The DNA for the CDR3 is TGTGCCTGGAGGGACAGGGTGGGGATTAACTATGGCTACACCTTC. Translated, it gives CAWRDRVGINYGYTF. The chain carries TRBV30 and TRBJ1-2; 8 nucleotides line up with TRBD1. The CDR3 runs to 15 residues. V lost 3 bases to trimming and J lost 1 base; unmatched junction nucleotides: 7. Germline values: CDR1 GTSNPN, CDR2 SVGIG (reference sequence).

This chain joins TRBV10-2 and TRBJ1-4; D not certain. The CDR3 consists of 12 residues. Trimming removed 2 bases from V and 7 bases from J, with 5 bases in between. Germline lookup yields CDR1 WSHSY and CDR2 SAAADI. In DNA form, the CDR3 reads TGCGCCAGCAGTGAGAGGCGTGAAAAACTGTTTTTT. Translating it yields CASSERREKLFF.

The chain combines TRBV5-5 with TRBJ2-7; the match to TRBD2 covers 8 bases. V shed 0 bases, J shed 1 base, and the junction held 3 bases outside the gene matches. This CDR3 contains 15 residues. Germline-derived CDR1 and CDR2 are SGHKS and YYEKEE (reference sequence). CDR3: CASSLGLAGSYEQYF. The CDR3, as DNA: TGTGCCAGCAGCTTGGGCTTAGCGGGATCCTACGAGCAGTACTTC.

The chain couples TRBV7-8 to TRBJ1-1; TRBD1 might be the D (5 bases). The CDR3 has 17 amino acids. Per the germline V gene, CDR1 is SGHVS and CDR2 is FQNEAQ. Trimming cost V 3 bases and J 1 base, with 18 bases left between them. Here the CDR3 DNA reads TGTGCCAGCAGCTTCAGTAGGTGGTCGAGGGGGAACACTGAAGCTTTCTTT. Its translation is CASSFSRWSRGNTEAFF.

Regarding this clone: Other DNA sequences in the sample encode the same CDR3. The gene calls are TRBV28 and TRBJ1-2, with no clear D. The CDR3 length is 11 residues. V dropped 5 bases and J dropped 1 base, with 2 bases sitting between them. Germline V lookup: CDR1 MDHEN, CDR2 SYDVKM. CDR3 DNA: TGTGCCAGCAGTATTAACTATGGCTACACCTTC. Translated: CASSINYGYTF.

The chain couples TRBV5-1 to TRBJ2-7; a possible D gene is TRBD1 (6 bases). CDR1 is SGHRS and CDR2 is YFSETQ in the germline V gene. The CDR3 loop spans 12 amino acids. V dropped 0 bases and J dropped 6 bases, with 7 bases sitting between them. The CDR3 loop is CASSLVGGEQYF. The DNA of the CDR3 is TGCGCCAGCAGCTTGGTAGGGGGCGAGCAGTACTTC.

The chain has TRBV20-1 and TRBJ2-7, with 7 bases fitting TRBD1. The CDR3 covers 14 residues. The ends lost 3 bases at V and 2 bases at J; junction bases unmatched: 7. Germline values: CDR1 DFQATT, CDR2 SNEGSKA (reference sequence). Written as DNA, the CDR3 is TGCAGTGCTAGTACCAGGGGGATCACCTACGAGCAGTACTTC. It is translated as CSASTRGITYEQYF.

The chain links TRBV10-2 to TRBJ2-3; 14 bases map to TRBD2. Germline V CDR1 and CDR2: WSHSY, SAAADI. J gave up 5 bases and V 0 bases, and 4 bases lay outside the gene matches. This CDR3 spans 17 amino acids. The CDR3 spells CASSESTSGGAIDTQYF. The CDR3 DNA reads TGCGCCAGCAGTGAGTCGACTAGCGGGGGGGCGATAGATACGCAGTATTTT.

This rearrangement joins TRBV7-2 to TRBJ1-2; no definite D call. From germline, CDR1 is SGHTA and CDR2 FQGNSA. The CDR3 extends over 12 amino acids. V was clipped by 0 bases and J by 8 bases, with 7 bases between them. The CDR3, as DNA: TGTGCCAGCAGCTTAGCAGGGTGGGGCTACACCTTC. The encoded protein is CASSLAGWGYTF.

This chain uses TRBV7-3 with TRBJ1-6; TRBD1 might be the D (6 bases). Germline loops: CDR1 SGHTA, CDR2 FQGTGA. V lost 0 bases and J 7 bases, leaving 10 bases between the germline ends. This CDR3 region has 15 residues. The chain's CDR3 is CASSLTPTGNSPLHF. CDR3 DNA sequence: TGTGCCAGCAGCTTAACCCCGACAGGCAATTCACCCCTCCACTTT.

The rearrangement uses TRBV19 and TRBJ2-3; D ambiguous. The CDR3 extends over 13 amino acids. V was trimmed by 3 bases and J by 0 bases, leaving 4 bases between them. In germline, CDR1 is LNHDA, CDR2 SQIVND (reference sequence). The CDR3 DNA is TGTGCCAGTAGTATCCCTAGCACAGATACGCAGTATTTT. This sequence encodes CASSIPSTDTQYF.

This chain connects TRBV7-8 to TRBJ1-2; 8 positions agree with TRBD1. The V gene end was trimmed by 7 bases and the J gene end by 4 bases; junction bases not matched to a gene: 8. The germline V gene has CDR1 SGHVS and CDR2 FQNEAQ. The CDR3 sequence is 14 residues long. The CDR3 DNA reads TGTGCCAGCAATTCCGGACAGGGTCGCTATGGCTACACCTTC. This translates into CASNSGQGRYGYTF.

This rearrangement joins TRBV6-1 to TRBJ1-3; tentatively, D is TRBD1 (5 bases). V was pared by 1 base and J by 1 base, with 8 bases between. Germline loops: CDR1 MNHNS, CDR2 SASEGT. The CDR3 extends over 15 amino acids. The CDR3 loop is CASSEVAGSGNTIYF. The CDR3 nucleotides read TGTGCCAGCAGTGAAGTGGCAGGGTCTGGAAACACCATATATTTT.

As concerns this clone: The sample carries other DNA sequences with the same CDR3. The CDR3 spells CASSSDRGSYNEQFF. CDR3 DNA sequence: TGTGCCAGCAGTTCCGACAGGGGGTCCTACAATGAGCAGTTCTTC. V is TRBV27 and J is TRBJ2-1; 9 positions match TRBD1. Germline CDR1 reads MNHEY; CDR2 reads SMNVEV (reference sequence). The CDR3 spans 15 residues. V gave up 4 bases and J gave up 1 base; unmatched junction bases: 2.

This chain connects TRBV19 to TRBJ2-1; 9 bases align to TRBD2. The CDR3 contains 16 residues. CDR1 LNHDA and CDR2 SQIVND come from the germline V gene (reference sequence). Trimming cost V 4 bases and J 0 bases; bases outside gene matches: 4. This CDR3 is CASSTSGVSSYNEQFF. CDR3 bases: TGTGCCAGTAGTACTAGCGGGGTTAGCTCCTACAATGAGCAGTTCTTC. Full variable domain (rest looked up from reference TRBV19 and TRBJ2-1): DGGITQSPKYLFRKEGQNVTLSCEQNLNHDAMYWYRQDPGQGLRLIYYSQIVNDFQKGDIAEGYSVSREKKESFPLTVTSAQKNPTAFYLCASSTSGVSSYNEQFFGPGTRLTVL.

In this sample, this clone turned up a few times. V is TRBV19 and J is TRBJ2-7; TRBD1 matches 11 bases. Unmatched junction bases numbered 6, after V lost 2 bases and J lost 3 bases. There are 16 residues in the CDR3. The germline gives CDR1 LNHDA, CDR2 SQIVND (reference sequence). CDR3 nucleotide sequence: TGTGCCAGTAGTATAACCCGGACAGGGGGCGGCTACGAGCAGTACTTC. It translates to CASSITRTGGGYEQYF. The variable domain in full, completed from reference TRBV19 and TRBJ2-7, reads DGGITQSPKYLFRKEGQNVTLSCEQNLNHDAMYWYRQDPGQGLRLIYYSQIVNDFQKGDIAEGYSVSREKKESFPLTVTSAQKNPTAFYLCASSITRTGGGYEQYFGPGTRLTVT.

This sequence joins TRBV6-5 and TRBJ1-6, with D tentatively TRBD1 (5 bases). Per the germline V gene, CDR1 is MNHEY and CDR2 is SVGAGI. This CDR3 is built from 15 residues. Trimming removed 4 bases at V and 0 bases at J, with 7 bases between. The CDR3 DNA is TGTGCCAGCAGTTCAGACAGCTCCTATAATTCACCCCTCCACTTT. It encodes CASSSDSSYNSPLHF.

J is TRBJ1-5 and V is TRBV6-4, with D unresolved. V was pared by 3 bases and J by 3 bases, with 6 bases between. CDR3 size: 13 residues. Per germline, CDR1 MRHNA and CDR2 SNTAGT. The CDR3 sequence is CASSESSNQPQHF. For the CDR3, the DNA is TGTGCCAGCAGTGAGAGTTCCAATCAGCCCCAGCATTTT.

CDR3 sequence: CASSPQLSSYNEQFF. The DNA for the CDR3 is TGTGCCAGCAGTCCACAACTCAGCTCCTACAATGAGCAGTTCTTC. The V and J genes are TRBV6-2 or TRBV6-3 and TRBJ2-1; no clear D. CDR1 and CDR2 (germline): MNHEY, SVGEGT. The CDR3 has 15 amino acids. The V gene lost 5 bases and the J gene lost 0 bases, with 11 bases spanning the gap.

V gene TRBV18 combines with J gene TRBJ2-1; a weak D match, TRBD1 (6 bases). V was shortened by 4 bases and J by 1 base, with 11 bases between the two germline ends. The CDR3 has 15 amino acids. Germline CDR1 is KGHSH and CDR2 is LQKENI. Here the CDR3 DNA reads TGTGCCAGCTCACTCGGACAGTCTTCCTACAATGAGCAGTTCTTC. Protein product: CASSLGQSSYNEQFF. The variable domain in full, with the rest retrieved from reference TRBV18 and TRBJ2-1, is NAGVMQNPRHLVRRRGQEARLRCSPMKGHSHVYWYRQLPEEGLKFMVYLQKENIIDESGMPKERFSAEFPKEGPSILRIQQVVRGDSAAYFCASSLGQSSYNEQFFGPGTRLTVL.

This chain links TRBV4-3 with TRBJ2-1; 9 nucleotides line up with TRBD2. This CDR3 has 16 residues. CDR1 and CDR2 from the germline V gene are LGHNA and YSLEER. The J segment lost 2 bases and the V segment lost 1 base, leaving 3 bases of the junction unmatched. CDR3: CASSQAAGGPYNEQFF. The CDR3 region has the DNA TGCGCCAGCAGCCAAGCAGCGGGAGGCCCCTACAATGAGCAGTTCTTC.

This clone occurred a few times. DNA for the CDR3: TGTGCCTGGAGGGACAGGGGTAACACTGAAGCTTTCTTT. Its protein is CAWRDRGNTEAFF. The chain uses TRBV30 and TRBJ1-1; 9 bases line up with TRBD1. The germline V gene has CDR1 GTSNPN and CDR2 SVGIG (reference sequence). There are 13 residues in the CDR3. The V segment lost 3 bases and the J segment 2 bases; nucleotides outside the gene matches: 1.

For this clone: This sample includes further DNA sequences coding for the same CDR3. The chain combines TRBV18 with TRBJ2-1; TRBD2 matches at 11 bases. After removal of 0 bases from V and 7 bases from J, the junction contained 2 bases not matched to a gene. The CDR3 consists of 15 residues. The germline gives CDR1 KGHSH, CDR2 LQKENI. The CDR3 bases are TGTGCCAGCTCACCACCTAGCGGGAGGGGTAATGAGCAGTTCTTC. It specifies CASSPPSGRGNEQFF.

The chain has TRBV5-1 and TRBJ1-5, with a possible D match to TRBD1 (5 bases). The V and J ends lost 0 bases and 6 bases respectively, with 10 bases between them. CDR3 length equals 14 residues. Per germline, CDR1 SGHRS and CDR2 YFSETQ. The CDR3: CASSLVGGGQPQHF. The DNA of the CDR3 is TGCGCCAGCAGCTTGGTTGGGGGGGGTCAGCCCCAGCATTTT.

The rearrangement links TRBV5-1 to TRBJ1-4, with 8 bases fitting TRBD1. The V segment lost 5 bases and the J segment 7 bases; nucleotides outside the gene matches: 7. The CDR3 has 14 amino acids. The germline V gene has CDR1 SGHRS and CDR2 YFSETQ. The chain's CDR3 is CASSSDRGVEKLFF. The CDR3 bases are TGCGCCAGCAGTTCCGACAGGGGAGTTGAAAAACTGTTTTTT.

This rearrangement joins TRBV4-1 to TRBJ1-1, with D tentatively TRBD1 (5 bases). Germline V gene lookup returns CDR1 MGHRA and CDR2 YSYEKL. This CDR3 has 15 residues. With 1 base removed from V and 1 base from J, the gap between germline ends came to 10 bases. CDR3 protein: CASSQVGGGNTEAFF. The CDR3 nucleotides are TGCGCCAGCAGCCAAGTGGGGGGTGGGAACACTGAAGCTTTCTTT.

As for this clone: Other DNA sequences in this sample translate to the same CDR3. V gene TRBV2 combines with J gene TRBJ1-5; D unresolved. Per germline, CDR1 SNHLY and CDR2 FYNNEI. CDR3 size: 13 residues. Trimming removed 4 bases at V and 0 bases at J, with 4 bases between. The CDR3 loop is CASSGDSNQPQHF. The CDR3 DNA reads as TGTGCCAGCAGTGGGGATAGCAATCAGCCCCAGCATTTT.

V is TRBV4-1 and J is TRBJ2-1; D remains unclear. V lost 1 base and J lost 6, with 10 bases in between. This CDR3 has 14 residues. CDR1 MGHRA and CDR2 YSYEKL come from the germline V gene. The DNA of the CDR3 is TGCGCCAGCAGCCAAGGGCTAGGTCTCAATGAGCAGTTCTTC. Amino acid sequence: CASSQGLGLNEQFF.